This T cell receptor (beta chain) is from a study of cytomegalovirus exposure and HLA in healthy donors. Study-wide results and limits: Presence/absence analyses assumed roughly uniform sequencing depth across donors, which may not hold.

This CDR3 is built from 12 residues. Germline V gene data show CDR1 as GTSNPN and CDR2 as SVGIG (reference sequence). The germline V and J ends were trimmed by 5 bases and 6 bases, with 14 bases remaining between them. For this clone: The antigen is unknown.

PCR was performed using 60 Vbeta and 13 Jbeta primers. The repertoire was sequenced with immunoSEQ multiplex PCR; TCRdb's copy has only in-frame clones and lacks some. The profile shows around 190,000 clones, about four fifths of them singletons. This chain connects TRBV30 to TRBJ2-7, with a tentative D call TRBD2 (5 bases). The sample consisted of PBMCs. The receptor comes from a woman aged 30 to 39 in good health and CMV-seropositive. For the CDR3, the DNA is TGTGCCTGGGCGAATGGACTCTTCGAGCAGTACTTC. Residues: CAWANGLFEQYF.